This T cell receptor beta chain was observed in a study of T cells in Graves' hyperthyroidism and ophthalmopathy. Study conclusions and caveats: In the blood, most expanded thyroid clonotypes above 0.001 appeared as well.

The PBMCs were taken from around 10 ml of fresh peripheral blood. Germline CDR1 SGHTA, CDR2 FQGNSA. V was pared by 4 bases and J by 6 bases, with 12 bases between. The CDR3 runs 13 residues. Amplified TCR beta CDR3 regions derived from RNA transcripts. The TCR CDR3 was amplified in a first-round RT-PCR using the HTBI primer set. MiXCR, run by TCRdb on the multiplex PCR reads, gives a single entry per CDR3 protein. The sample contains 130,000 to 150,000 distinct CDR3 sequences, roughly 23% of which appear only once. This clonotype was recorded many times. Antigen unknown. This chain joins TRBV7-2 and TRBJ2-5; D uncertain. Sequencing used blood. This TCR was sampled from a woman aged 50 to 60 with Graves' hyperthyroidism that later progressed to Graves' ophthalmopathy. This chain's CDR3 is CASSSKLEKTQYF. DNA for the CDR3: TGTGCCAGCAGCTCAAAGTTGGAGAAGACCCAGTACTTC.